This T cell receptor beta chain was identified during a study of blood T cell repertoires in COVID-19. Study context: Samples came from the United States, Italy and Spain, spanning acute and convalescent COVID-19.

The method was immunoSEQ multiplex PCR; TCRdb's version includes in-frame clones alone and lacks a portion of them. This table has 45,000 to 55,000 clones, roughly 83% appearing once. The CDR3 length is 14 residues. V lost 0 bases to trimming and J lost 8 bases; unmatched junction nucleotides: 6. In germline, CDR1 is MNHEY, CDR2 SMNVEV (reference sequence). The sequence derives from a woman older than 75 with acute or convalescent COVID-19. The chain uses TRBV27 and TRBJ1-2, with TRBD1 matching 7 bases. The material sequenced was peripheral blood. In nucleotides, the CDR3 is TGTGCCAGCAGTTTATCAGGGGGCGTGACGGGCTACACCTTC. It is translated as CASSLSGGVTGYTF.